These 12 T cell receptor beta chains share one sample of origin, sequenced in a study of long-term antiretroviral therapy in people with HIV. Version v3.0 of the immunoSEQ assay was performed at survey level. TCRdb's copy holds only in-frame clones and misses some; the assay was immunoSEQ multiplex PCR. Seen here are fewer than 20,000 clones, approximately 72% observed once, and the top ten hold roughly an eighth. The material was unsorted PBMCs, obtained 0.3 years after starting antiretroviral therapy. These receptors were taken from a woman aged 50 to 60 with HIV.

This chain connects TRBV5-5 to TRBJ2-5, with 12 nucleotides matching TRBD1. CDR1 and CDR2 (germline): SGHKS, YYEKEE (reference sequence). V was clipped by 0 bases and J by 6 bases; unmatched bases: 12. The CDR3 is made up of 18 amino acids. The CDR3 sequence: CASSLAGGTGGTVKTQYF. The CDR3 DNA follows: TGTGCCAGCAGCTTGGCCGGCGGGACAGGGGGCACGGTGAAGACCCAGTACTTC.

The rearrangement joins TRBV27 to TRBJ1-5; 7 bases match TRBD1. This CDR3 region has 14 residues. V lost 6 bases and J lost 0; bases outside the gene matches: 2. The germline gives CDR1 MNHEY, CDR2 SMNVEV (reference sequence). The CDR3 coding sequence is TGTGCCAGCAGCCCAGGGGGTAGCAATCAGCCCCAGCATTTT. This codes for CASSPGGSNQPQHF.

This clone was detected only once. The chain employs TRBV5-1 and TRBJ2-2; no clear D. Germline CDR1 SGHRS, CDR2 YFSETQ. V lost 10 bases, J lost 3 bases, and 10 bases lay in between. The length of the CDR3 is 12 residues. CDR3 in amino acids: CAPSSDTGELFF. The CDR3 DNA is TGCGCCCCCTCGTCGGACACCGGGGAGCTGTTTTTT.

The V gene is TRBV6-1, the J gene TRBJ1-5, with no clear D. V was shortened by 2 bases and J by 0 bases, with 5 bases between the two germline ends. This CDR3 has 14 amino acids. Germline assignment: CDR1 MNHNS and CDR2 SASEGT. The CDR3 sequence is CASSETHSNQPQHF. The CDR3 DNA follows: TGTGCCAGCAGTGAAACTCATAGCAATCAGCCCCAGCATTTT.

CDR3 bases: TGCGCCAGCAGCGACCTAGCGGGGGAACAAGATACGCAGTATTTT. It is translated as CASSDLAGEQDTQYF. This chain joins TRBV5-1 and TRBJ2-3; 10 positions agree with TRBD2. With 4 bases clipped from V and 5 bases from J, the junction kept 7 bases outside the gene matches. Germline V gives CDR1 SGHRS, CDR2 YFSETQ. This CDR3 has 15 residues.

As DNA, the CDR3 is TGTGCCAGCAGTGGCAGGGAGCGGGATCAGCCCCAGCATTTT. Amino acids: CASSGRERDQPQHF. V usage is TRBV6-1 and J usage is TRBJ1-5; D is possibly TRBD1 (5 bases). The CDR3 runs 14 residues. Trimming took 4 bases from V and 5 from J, leaving 12 bases between them. Looked up from germline, CDR1 is MNHNS and CDR2 is SASEGT.

The V gene is TRBV7-8, the J gene TRBJ1-2; D unresolved. CDR3 length: 15 amino acids. CDR1 is SGHVS and CDR2 is FQNEAQ in the germline V gene. The V gene lost 5 bases and the J gene lost 0 bases, with 13 bases spanning the gap. The CDR3 reads CASSPRYGANYGYTF. Here the CDR3 DNA reads TGTGCCAGCAGCCCCCGATACGGAGCTAACTATGGCTACACCTTC.

As DNA, the CDR3 is TGTGCCAGCAGCGTCACCATAGGGGAGTCTGGGGCCAACGTCCTGACTTTC. This codes for CASSVTIGESGANVLTF. The V and J genes are TRBV9 and TRBJ2-6; D may correspond to TRBD1 or TRBD2 (5 bases each). V dropped 2 bases and J dropped 1 base, with 13 bases sitting between them. Germline-derived CDR1 and CDR2 are SGDLS and YYNGEE. The CDR3 length is 17 residues.

The rearrangement joins TRBV28 to TRBJ1-5, with a weak D call TRBD1 (5 bases). V lost 1 base to trimming and J lost 4 bases, with 5 bases between them. The CDR3 extends over 13 amino acids. Germline CDR1 is MDHEN and CDR2 is SYDVKM. The DNA for the CDR3 is TGTGCCAGCAGTTTATCAGGGAATCAGCCCCAGCATTTT. This gives the protein CASSLSGNQPQHF.

V and J are TRBV6-4 and TRBJ2-5; no firm D call. The germline V gene has CDR1 MRHNA and CDR2 SNTAGT. Trimming took off 2 bases at V and 0 bases at J, with 13 bases between the two ends. The CDR3 spans 16 residues. CDR3 in DNA: TGTGCCAGCAGTGACCCCCCTTGGGCTTACCAAGAGACCCAGTACTTC. Encoded protein: CASSDPPWAYQETQYF.

This clone was detected once. V is TRBV9 and J is TRBJ1-1; 10 nucleotides align to TRBD1. The germline V gene encodes CDR1 SGDLS and CDR2 YYNGEE. The CDR3 contains 15 residues. Trimming removed 3 bases from V and 5 bases from J; junction bases left unmatched: 7. CDR3: CASSARQGAGTEAFF. In nucleotides, the CDR3 is TGTGCCAGCAGCGCAAGACAGGGGGCGGGTACTGAAGCTTTCTTT.

The CDR3 nucleotides read TGCGCCAGCAGCGGGGCAAACACTGAAGCTTTCTTT. It specifies CASSGANTEAFF. J is TRBJ1-1 and V is TRBV5-1; a possible D gene is TRBD1 (5 bases). The V end lost 4 bases, the J end lost 2 bases, and 6 bases lay between the germline ends. Per germline, CDR1 SGHRS and CDR2 YFSETQ. The length of the CDR3 is 12 residues.